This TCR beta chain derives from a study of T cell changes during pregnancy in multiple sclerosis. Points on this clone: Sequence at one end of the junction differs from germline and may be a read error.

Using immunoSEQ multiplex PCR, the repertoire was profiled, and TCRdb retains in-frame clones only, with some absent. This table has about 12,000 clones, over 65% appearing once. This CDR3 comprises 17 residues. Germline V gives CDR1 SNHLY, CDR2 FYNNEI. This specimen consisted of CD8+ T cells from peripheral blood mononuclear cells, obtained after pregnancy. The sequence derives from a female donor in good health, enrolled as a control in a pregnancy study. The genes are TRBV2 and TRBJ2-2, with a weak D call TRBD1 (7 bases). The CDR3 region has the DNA TGTGCCAGCACTGAAAGGGGGGACAGAGCGAACACCGGGGAGCTGTTTTTT. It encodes CASTERGDRANTGELFF.